This passage covers 15 T cell receptor beta chains from one sample sequenced in a study of shared clonotypes between healthy human individuals. Sequencing was performed with immunoSEQ multiplex PCR; in TCRdb, only in-frame clones are kept and a portion is missing. The data contain 1 million to 1.3 million clones, approximately 80% of them singletons. Specimen: memory CD4+ T cells from PBMCs. Subset reported: CD45RA-negative fraction. These receptors all stem from a man between 18 and 35 years old in good health. Some clones in this sample may be carry-over from other donors' samples.

This chain connects TRBV5-4 to TRBJ2-5, with 9 bases aligning to TRBD1. V shed 3 bases and J 4 bases; nucleotides not matched to a gene: 7. CDR3 size: 15 residues. CDR1 is SGHNT, CDR2 YYREEE, per germline (reference sequence). In DNA, the CDR3 is TGTGCCAGCAGCTCGAGGGGACAGGGCCCAGAGACCCAGTACTTC. Translated: CASSSRGQGPETQYF.

On this clone: This may stem from a read error, because a much larger clone lies one nucleotide away. The rearrangement joins TRBV29-1 to TRBJ2-7, with D perhaps TRBD1 or TRBD2 (5 bases each). The V end was cut by 4 bases, the J end by 0 bases, with 10 bases between. Germline assignment: CDR1 SQVTM and CDR2 ANQGSEA. This CDR3 is 13 amino acids long. The CDR3, as DNA: TGCAGCGTTGGGTCCGGGACCTCCTACGAGCAGTACTTC. Translation gives CSVGSGTSYEQYF.

The rearrangement links TRBV6-5 to TRBJ1-1; no clear D. Germline V lookup: CDR1 MNHEY, CDR2 SVGAGI. The CDR3 has 11 residues. V lost 5 bases and J 9 bases, leaving 10 bases between the germline ends. Here the CDR3 reads CASSHDTQAFF. CDR3 in DNA: TGTGCCAGCAGTCACGACACCCAAGCTTTCTTT.

As for this clone: The sample has other DNA sequences that encode this CDR3 too. The chain carries TRBV7-9 and TRBJ1-1; D not certain. CDR1 and CDR2 (germline): SEHNR, FQNEAQ (reference sequence). The length of the CDR3 is 13 residues. V lost 0 bases and J 1 base, leaving 3 bases between the germline ends. In DNA form, the CDR3 reads TGTGCCAGCAGCTTAGCCGGGAACACTGAAGCTTTCTTT. It encodes CASSLAGNTEAFF.

This chain uses TRBV2 with TRBJ2-7; D is possibly TRBD1 (5 bases). CDR1 and CDR2 (germline): SNHLY, FYNNEI. The CDR3 extends over 15 amino acids. Deletions cut 4 bases from V and 4 bases from J, with 17 bases between. CDR3 region: CASSAPRTPGYEQYF. Here the CDR3 DNA reads TGTGCCAGCAGTGCACCACGGACACCCGGATACGAGCAGTACTTC.

As for this clone: In the same sample, other DNA sequences code for this CDR3. The chain employs TRBV27 and TRBJ1-5; D remains ambiguous. The CDR3 extends over 12 amino acids. Looked up from germline, CDR1 is MNHEY and CDR2 is SMNVEV (reference sequence). The V and J ends lost 3 bases and 6 bases respectively, with 6 bases between them. The CDR3 DNA is TGTGCCAGCAGTTTCCAAGGTCAGCCCCAGCATTTT. Its translation: CASSFQGQPQHF.

This rearrangement joins TRBV10-3 to TRBJ1-2, with 10 bases lining up with TRBD1. The V segment lost 6 bases and the J segment 3 bases; nucleotides outside the gene matches: 4. Looked up from germline, CDR1 is ENHRY and CDR2 is SYGVKD. This CDR3 is built from 14 residues. The CDR3 DNA follows: TGTGCCATCAGCCGACAGGGGGCGGACTATGGCTACACCTTC. The encoded protein is CAISRQGADYGYTF.

CDR3 residues: CASRDLGGGVNEQYF. CDR3 nucleotide sequence: TGTGCCAGCAGGGACCTTGGTGGGGGAGTCAACGAGCAGTACTTC. The chain joins TRBV5-4 to TRBJ2-7; either TRBD1 or TRBD2 may fit D (5 bases each). Deletions cut 5 bases from V and 5 bases from J, with 20 bases between. Germline assignment: CDR1 SGHNT and CDR2 YYREEE (reference sequence). The CDR3 loop spans 15 amino acids.

The chain uses TRBV5-1 and TRBJ2-1; 8 bases are a match to TRBD2. The junction had 6 bases not matched to a gene; V was cut back by 4 bases and J by 0 bases. Germline V gene lookup returns CDR1 SGHRS and CDR2 YFSETQ. This CDR3 region has 16 residues. In DNA form, the CDR3 reads TGCGCCAGCAGCCCCTCGGGGGGGGGCTCCTACAATGAGCAGTTCTTC. Its protein product is CASSPSGGGSYNEQFF. The variable domain in full, completed from reference TRBV5-1 and TRBJ2-1, reads KAGVTQTPRYLIKTRGQQVTLSCSPISGHRSVSWYQQTPGQGLQFLFEYFSETQRNKGNFPGRFSGRQFSNSRSEMNVSTLELGDSALYLCASSPSGGGSYNEQFFGPGTRLTVL.

The chain is built from TRBV11-3 and TRBJ2-2, with unresolved D. The ends were cut back, 5 bases at V and 5 bases at J, with 21 bases in the middle. This CDR3 comprises 17 residues. In germline, CDR1 is SGHNT, CDR2 YENEEA. The CDR3 reads CASSLPANPLGTGELFF. CDR3 DNA sequence: TGTGCCAGCAGCCTACCCGCGAACCCCCTCGGTACCGGGGAGCTGTTTTTT.

This clone was observed a handful of times. V gene TRBV12-2 combines with J gene TRBJ1-2. TRBV12-2 is termed a pseudogene. CDR3 size: 16 residues. The CDR3 DNA reads TGTGCAAGTCGCCCCACGGTCGGGAAGGGTGTATATGGCTACACCTTC. It yields the protein CASRPTVGKGVYGYTF.

This clone was counted between two and nine times. This chain links TRBV18 with TRBJ1-2, with 7 bases identical to TRBD1. Germline trimming cut 3 bases from V and 3 bases from J; bases unmatched to any gene: 7. Germline lookup yields CDR1 KGHSH and CDR2 LQKENI. The CDR3 is 15 amino acids. CDR3 bases: TGTGCCAGCTCACCGGGACAGATGGGACACTATGGCTACACCTTC. As protein: CASSPGQMGHYGYTF.

This sequence joins TRBV7-8 and TRBJ2-3; TRBD2 aligns across 9 bases. With V trimmed by 5 bases and J by 3 bases, 12 bases remained unmatched. CDR1 is SGHVS, CDR2 FQNEAQ, per germline. The length of the CDR3 is 17 residues. The DNA for the CDR3 is TGTGCCAGCAGCCCCCTAGCGGGAACCTCTTGGACAGATACGCAGTATTTT. Protein product: CASSPLAGTSWTDTQYF.

This clone was observed a single time. This likely reflects a read error, since a far larger clone is one base away. This sequence joins TRBV6-5 and TRBJ1-2, with a possible D match to TRBD1 (5 bases). CDR3 length equals 16 residues. Germline-derived CDR1 and CDR2 are MNHEY and SVGAGI. With 2 bases removed from V and 3 bases from J, the gap between germline ends came to 16 bases. The CDR3 DNA sequence: TGTGCCAGCAGTTACAATTTAAGGGGCAGGGACTATGGCTACACCTTC. Translated, it gives CASSYNLRGRDYGYTF.

This clone was observed a single time. The chain links TRBV4-3 to TRBJ1-3; no clear D. The V and J ends lost 2 bases and 0 bases respectively, with 8 bases between them. The germline CDR1 and CDR2 sequences are LGHNA and YSLEER. This CDR3 has 15 amino acids. The CDR3 bases are TGCGCCAGCAGCCAACAACAGAGCTCTGGAAACACCATATATTTT. Its translation: CASSQQQSSGNTIYF.